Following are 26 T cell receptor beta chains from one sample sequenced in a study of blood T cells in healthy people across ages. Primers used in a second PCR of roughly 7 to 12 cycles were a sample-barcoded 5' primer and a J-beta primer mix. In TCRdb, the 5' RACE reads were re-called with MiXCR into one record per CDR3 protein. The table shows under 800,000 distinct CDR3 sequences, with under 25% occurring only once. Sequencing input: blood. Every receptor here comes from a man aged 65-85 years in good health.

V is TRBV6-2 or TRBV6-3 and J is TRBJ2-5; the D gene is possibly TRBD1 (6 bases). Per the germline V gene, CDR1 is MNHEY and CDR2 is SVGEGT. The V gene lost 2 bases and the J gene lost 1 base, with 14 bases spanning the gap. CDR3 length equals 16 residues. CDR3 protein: CASSYPADRFQETQYF. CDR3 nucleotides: TGTGCCAGCAGTTACCCGGCCGACAGGTTCCAAGAGACCCAGTACTTC.

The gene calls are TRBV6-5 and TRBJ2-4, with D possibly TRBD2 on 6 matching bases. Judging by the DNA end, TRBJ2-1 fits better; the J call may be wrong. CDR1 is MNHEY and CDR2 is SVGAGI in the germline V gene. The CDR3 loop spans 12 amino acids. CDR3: CASSSVGNIQFF. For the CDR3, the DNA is TGTGCCAGCTCTAGCGTGGGGAACATTCAGTTCTTC.

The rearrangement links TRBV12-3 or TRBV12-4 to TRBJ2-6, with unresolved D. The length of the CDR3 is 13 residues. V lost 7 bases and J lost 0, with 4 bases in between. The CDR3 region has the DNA TGTGCCAGCAAATTCTCTGGGGCCAACGTCCTGACTTTC. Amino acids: CASKFSGANVLTF.

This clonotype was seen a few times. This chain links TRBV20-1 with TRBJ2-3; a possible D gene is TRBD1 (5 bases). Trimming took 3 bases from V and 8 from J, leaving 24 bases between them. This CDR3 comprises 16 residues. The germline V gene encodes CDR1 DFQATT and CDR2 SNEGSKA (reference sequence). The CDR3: CSARDTTGAFGVTQYF. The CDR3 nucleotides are TGCAGTGCTAGGGATACAACAGGCGCGTTTGGGGTTACGCAGTATTTT.

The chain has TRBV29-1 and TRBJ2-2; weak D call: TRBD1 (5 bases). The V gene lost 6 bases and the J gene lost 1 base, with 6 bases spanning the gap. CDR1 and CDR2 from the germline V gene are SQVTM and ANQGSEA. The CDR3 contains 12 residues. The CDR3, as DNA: TGCAGCGTCCAGGGGAACACCGGGGAGCTGTTTTTT. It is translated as CSVQGNTGELFF.

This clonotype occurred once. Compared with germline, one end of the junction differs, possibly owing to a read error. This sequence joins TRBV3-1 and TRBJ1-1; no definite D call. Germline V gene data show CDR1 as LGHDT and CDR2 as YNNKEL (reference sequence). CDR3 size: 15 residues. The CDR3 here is CVSSQRSRGNTEAFF. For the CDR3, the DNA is TGTGTCAGCAGCCAAAGGAGCAGAGGGAACACTGAAGCTTTCTTT.

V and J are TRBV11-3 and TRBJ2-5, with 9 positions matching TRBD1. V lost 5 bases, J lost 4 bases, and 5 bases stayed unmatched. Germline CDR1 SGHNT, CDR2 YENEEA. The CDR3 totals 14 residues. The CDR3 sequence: CASSLGTGIETQYF. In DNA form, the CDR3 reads TGTGCCAGCAGCCTCGGGACAGGGATAGAGACCCAGTACTTC. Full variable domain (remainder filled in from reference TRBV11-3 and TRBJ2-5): EAGVVQSPRYKIIEKKQPVAFWCNPISGHNTLYWYLQNLGQGPELLIRYENEEAVDDSQLPKDRFSAERLKGVDSTLKIQPAELGDSAVYLCASSLGTGIETQYFGPGTRLLVL.

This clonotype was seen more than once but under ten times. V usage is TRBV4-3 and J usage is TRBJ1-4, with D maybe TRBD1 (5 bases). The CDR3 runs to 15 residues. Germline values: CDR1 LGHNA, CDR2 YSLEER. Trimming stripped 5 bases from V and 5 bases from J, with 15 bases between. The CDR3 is CASSASGTSNEKLFF. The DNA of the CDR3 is TGCGCCAGCAGCGCGAGCGGGACTTCGAATGAAAAACTGTTTTTT.

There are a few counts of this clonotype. The CDR3 DNA sequence: TGTGCCAGCAGTCCAGCGGCTAGCGGGACCTACGAGCAGTACTTC. It specifies CASSPAASGTYEQYF. This rearrangement joins TRBV28 to TRBJ2-7; 9 bases are shared with TRBD2. Trimming cost V 5 bases and J 2 bases; bases outside gene matches: 7. Per germline, CDR1 MDHEN and CDR2 SYDVKM. The CDR3 extends over 15 amino acids. The variable domain in full, completed from reference TRBV28 and TRBJ2-7, reads DVKVTQSSRYLVKRTGEKVFLECVQDMDHENMFWYRQDPGLGLRLIYFSYDVKMKEKGDIPEGYSVSREKKERFSLILESASTNQTSMYLCASSPAASGTYEQYFGPGTRLTVT.

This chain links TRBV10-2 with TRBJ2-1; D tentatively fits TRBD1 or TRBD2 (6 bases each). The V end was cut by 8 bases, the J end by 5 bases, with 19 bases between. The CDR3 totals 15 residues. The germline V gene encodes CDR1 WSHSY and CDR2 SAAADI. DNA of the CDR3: TGCGCCAGCGGATTCGGGGGCCGGCGTAACAATGAGCAGTTCTTC. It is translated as CASGFGGRRNNEQFF.

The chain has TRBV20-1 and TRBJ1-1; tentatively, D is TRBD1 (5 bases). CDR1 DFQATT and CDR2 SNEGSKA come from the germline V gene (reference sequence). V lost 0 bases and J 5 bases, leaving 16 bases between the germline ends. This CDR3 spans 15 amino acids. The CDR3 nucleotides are TGCAGTGCTAGAGAGGGAGGGACTCCTTGGACTGAAGCTTTCTTT. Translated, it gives CSAREGGTPWTEAFF.

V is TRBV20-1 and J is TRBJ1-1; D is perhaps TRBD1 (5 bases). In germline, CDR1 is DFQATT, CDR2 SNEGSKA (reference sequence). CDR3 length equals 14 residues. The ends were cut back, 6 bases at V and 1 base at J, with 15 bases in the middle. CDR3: CSANARGGNTEAFF. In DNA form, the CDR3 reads TGCAGTGCCAATGCGAGGGGAGGGAACACTGAAGCTTTCTTT.

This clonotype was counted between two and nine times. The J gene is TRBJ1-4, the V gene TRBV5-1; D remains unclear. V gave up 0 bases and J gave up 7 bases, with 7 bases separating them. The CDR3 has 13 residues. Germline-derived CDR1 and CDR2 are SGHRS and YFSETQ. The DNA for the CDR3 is TGCGCCAGCAGCTTGGATGCTTCTGAAAAACTGTTTTTT. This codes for CASSLDASEKLFF.

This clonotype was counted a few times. The CDR3 loop is CASSKGLLAASYNEQFF. CDR3 sequence (DNA): TGTGCCAGCAGCAAAGGACTACTAGCGGCCTCCTACAATGAGCAGTTCTTC. The chain has TRBV21-1 and TRBJ2-1; the DNA was not compared with TRBD2, the D call given in the table. TRBV21-1 constitutes a pseudogene. The length of the CDR3 is 17 residues.

CDR3 sequence reads: CASSQGPYSSYEQYF. CDR3 nucleotides: TGCGCCAGCAGCCAAGGCCCTTACTCCTCCTACGAGCAGTACTTC. The rearrangement joins TRBV4-1 to TRBJ2-7; D is unclear. Germline CDR1 MGHRA, CDR2 YSYEKL. With 1 base removed from V and 0 bases from J, the gap between germline ends came to 10 bases. This CDR3 is 15 amino acids long.

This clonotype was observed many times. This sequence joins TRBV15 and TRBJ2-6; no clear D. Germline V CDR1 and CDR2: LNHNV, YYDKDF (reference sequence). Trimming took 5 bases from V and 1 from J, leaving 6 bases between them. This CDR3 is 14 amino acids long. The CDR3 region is CATSRVSGANVLTF. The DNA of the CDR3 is TGTGCCACCAGCCGAGTTTCTGGGGCCAACGTCCTGACTTTC.

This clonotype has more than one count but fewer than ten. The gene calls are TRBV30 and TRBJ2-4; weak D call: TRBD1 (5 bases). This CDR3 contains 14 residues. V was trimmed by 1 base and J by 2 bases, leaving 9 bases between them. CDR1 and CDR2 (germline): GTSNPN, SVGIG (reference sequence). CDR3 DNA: TGTGCCTGGAGTGAACAGGCGTCCAAAAACATTCAGTACTTC. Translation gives CAWSEQASKNIQYF.

The CDR3: CASSVKVEQYF. The CDR3, as DNA: TGTGCCAGCAGTGTCAAAGTCGAGCAGTACTTC. The J gene is TRBJ2-7, the V gene TRBV6-6; D is unclear. From germline, CDR1 is MNHNY and CDR2 SVGAGI (reference sequence). V was shortened by 5 bases and J by 6 bases, with 8 bases between the two germline ends. The CDR3 is made up of 11 amino acids.

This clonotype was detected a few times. CDR3 region: CASTLRGGNEQFF. CDR3 in DNA: TGTGCCAGCACCCTACGGGGCGGAAATGAGCAGTTCTTC. The chain has TRBV28 and TRBJ2-1; either TRBD1 or TRBD2 may supply D (5 bases each). V shed 7 bases and J shed 7 bases, with 14 bases lying between them. The V gene's germline CDR1 is MDHEN and CDR2 SYDVKM. This CDR3 region has 13 residues.

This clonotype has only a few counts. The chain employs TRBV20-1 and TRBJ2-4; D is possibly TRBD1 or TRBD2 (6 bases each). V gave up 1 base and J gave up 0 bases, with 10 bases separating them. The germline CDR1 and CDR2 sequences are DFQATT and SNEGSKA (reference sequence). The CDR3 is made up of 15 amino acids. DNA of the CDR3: TGCAGTGCTAGAGTAGGGGGGCTAGCCAAAAACATTCAGTACTTC. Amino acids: CSARVGGLAKNIQYF.

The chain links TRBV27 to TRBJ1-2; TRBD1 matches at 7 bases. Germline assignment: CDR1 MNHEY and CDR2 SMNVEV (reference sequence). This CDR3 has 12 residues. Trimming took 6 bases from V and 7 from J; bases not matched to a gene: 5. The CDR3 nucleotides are TGTGCCAGCAGGGGGACAGCCCCTGGCTACACCTTC. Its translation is CASRGTAPGYTF.

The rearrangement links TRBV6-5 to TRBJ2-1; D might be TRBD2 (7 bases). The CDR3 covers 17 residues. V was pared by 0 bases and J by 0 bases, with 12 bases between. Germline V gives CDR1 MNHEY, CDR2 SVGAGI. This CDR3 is CASSYSRGGGSYNEQFF. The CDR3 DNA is TGTGCCAGCAGTTACTCCAGGGGCGGGGGCTCCTACAATGAGCAGTTCTTC.

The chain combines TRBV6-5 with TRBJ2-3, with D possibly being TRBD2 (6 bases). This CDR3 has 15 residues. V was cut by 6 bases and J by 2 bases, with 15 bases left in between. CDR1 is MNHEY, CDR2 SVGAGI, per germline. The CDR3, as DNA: TGTGCCAGCAGACGCCTAGGCGGGGACACAGATACGCAGTATTTT. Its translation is CASRRLGGDTDTQYF.

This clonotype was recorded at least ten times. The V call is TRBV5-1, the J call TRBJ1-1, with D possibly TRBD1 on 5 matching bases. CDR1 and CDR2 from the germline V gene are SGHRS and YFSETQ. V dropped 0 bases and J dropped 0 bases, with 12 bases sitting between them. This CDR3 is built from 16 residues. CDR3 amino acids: CASSLVADKMNTEAFF. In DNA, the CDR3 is TGCGCCAGCAGCTTGGTTGCGGACAAGATGAACACTGAAGCTTTCTTT.

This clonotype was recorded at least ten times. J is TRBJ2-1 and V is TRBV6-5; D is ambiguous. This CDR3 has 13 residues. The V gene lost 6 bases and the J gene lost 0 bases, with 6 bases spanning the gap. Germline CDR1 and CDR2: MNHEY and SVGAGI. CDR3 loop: CASRANSYNEQFF. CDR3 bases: TGTGCCAGCAGAGCGAACTCCTACAATGAGCAGTTCTTC.

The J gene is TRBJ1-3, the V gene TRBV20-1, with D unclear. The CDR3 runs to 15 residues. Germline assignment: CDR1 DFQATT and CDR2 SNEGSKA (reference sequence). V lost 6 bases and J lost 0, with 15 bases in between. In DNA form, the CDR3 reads TGCAGTGCGGAAGTTGGTATGAGCTCTGGAAACACCATATATTTT. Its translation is CSAEVGMSSGNTIYF.